This T cell receptor (beta chain) was recorded in a study of CD8+ T cells in alopecia areata listed by TCRdb under 2018. About the full investigation: The treated patients took part in an open-label pilot trial in which moderate-to-severe alopecia areata was treated with oral tofacitinib at 5 to 10 mg twice daily. To study T cell clonal expansion in alopecia areata, the researchers applied high-throughput TCRbeta sequencing to both the C3H/HeJ mouse model and human patients. Biopsies were taken from tofacitinib-treated patients at baseline and at 4 and 24 weeks of treatment, and a later scalp biopsy was taken in several of the tofacitinib-treated patients. Human TCRbeta sequencing covered scalp tissue and sorted CD4+ and CD8+ peripheral blood T cells from patchy and totalis/universalis alopecia areata patients and healthy controls. Disease severity in treated patients was measured with the SALT score, which quantifies the percentage of affected scalp surface area. TCRbeta CDR3 regions were amplified by immunoSEQ multiplex PCR using 35 Vbeta forward and 13 Jbeta reverse primers. Clonality in the scalp was compared among normal scalp (n=4), patchy alopecia areata scalp (n=8), and alopecia totalis/universalis scalp (n=8). RNA was obtained with the PAXgene miRNA kit for fixed scalp, the miRNeasy kit for PBMCs, and the RNeasy kit for mouse skin. Patients received tofacitinib for 6 to 18 months and were then followed off drug for 6 months to check for delayed response and recurrence. Beyond this particular receptor, the publication reports: TCR sequences shared between patients were less clear than in mice, possibly partly because of HLA diversity in the patient population. Unlike mouse skin, where gammadelta T cells dominate, normal human skin contains resident alphabeta T cells that get sequenced too, which complicates analysis of the scalp TCR repertoire. Because the treated cohort was small and had just a single nonresponder, larger studies are needed to establish links between baseline CD8+ expansion and response. Tofacitinib significantly lowered scalp clonality and the number of expanded CD8+ clones among the top 100 scalp clones. Lesional scalp, especially in alopecia totalis/universalis, showed higher clonality and more expanded CD8+ clones than normal scalp, suggesting antigenic drive. Many expanded lesional clones persisted in scalp and blood during tofacitinib treatment, which may partly explain relapse after stopping treatment.

This clone showed up many times. No antigen is known for it. Qualities for individual bases were not recorded, and no much larger clone is one base off. Reading the label with the study, this specimen's time point is: around 4 weeks on oral tofacitinib. The treatment or condition label, read with the paper, signifies: oral pan-JAK inhibitor, 5-10 mg twice daily. Lesional scalp punch biopsies and peripheral blood were collected from alopecia areata patients. PBMCs were isolated by density centrifugation and stained for CD3, CD4 and CD8, and CD4+ and CD8+ T cells were sorted on a FACSAria. Receptor amplification or capture employed the immunoSEQ multiplex PCR assay. For TCR sequencing, RNA was extracted from every sample and reverse transcribed into cDNA to serve as template. First-strand cDNA was synthesized with SuperScript III using a 2:1 mix of oligo-dT and random hexamers. Amplification bias was assessed with a synthetic immune receptor repertoire, and residual bias was removed computationally. The published analysis was carried out like this. Raw reads were preprocessed for error removal, and CDR3 was defined according to IMGT conventions as running from the conserved cysteine to phenylalanine. To get clonality, Shannon entropy was normalized by log2 of the number of productive unique TCRs and the result was subtracted from 1. Scalp TCRbeta sequences were cross-referenced with sorted blood CD4 and CD8 repertoires so that the CD4 or CD8 identity of scalp clones could be inferred. Imported from immuneACCESS, the table was reduced by TCRdb to in-frame sequences with V and J called. These copies leave out some clones; in studies compared against another copy, an unresolved V gene accounts for under half, and the cause of the remainder is not known. From that table come the V and J calls and clone size; the DNA was used to work out D and trimming. Here the sample has about 120,000 clones; 53% occur a single time. The ten top clones hold 0.46% of the sample.

The source material was CD4+ T cells sorted from blood, sampled at week 4, from a patient treated with tofacitinib. The TCR was taken from a human donor with alopecia areata.

In nucleotides, the sequence is TGTGCCAGCATCCCCGGAGTGCGCACAGATACGCAGTATTTT. This translates into CASIPGVRTDTQYF. The chain couples TRBV7-2 to TRBJ2-3, with no confidently assigned D gene. Trimming takes 7 bases from V and 1 base from J, and the germline ends sit 12 bases apart. For CDR1 and CDR2, the germline V gene lists SGHTA and FQGNSA. The CDR3 measures 14 amino acids from cysteine to phenylalanine. Only the CDR3 region is kept as DNA, spanning 42 bases read in frame from base 1.